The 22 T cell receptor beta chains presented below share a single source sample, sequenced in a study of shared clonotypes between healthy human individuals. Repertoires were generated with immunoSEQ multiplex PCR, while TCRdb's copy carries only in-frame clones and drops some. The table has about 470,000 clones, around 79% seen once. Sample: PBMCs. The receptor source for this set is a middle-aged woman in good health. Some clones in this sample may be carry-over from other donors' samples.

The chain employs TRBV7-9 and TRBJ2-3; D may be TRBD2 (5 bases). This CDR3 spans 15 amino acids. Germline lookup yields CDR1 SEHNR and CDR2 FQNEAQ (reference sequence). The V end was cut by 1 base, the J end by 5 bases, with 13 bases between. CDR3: CASSLDGKVLDTQYF. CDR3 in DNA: TGTGCCAGCAGCTTAGACGGGAAGGTCTTAGATACGCAGTATTTT.

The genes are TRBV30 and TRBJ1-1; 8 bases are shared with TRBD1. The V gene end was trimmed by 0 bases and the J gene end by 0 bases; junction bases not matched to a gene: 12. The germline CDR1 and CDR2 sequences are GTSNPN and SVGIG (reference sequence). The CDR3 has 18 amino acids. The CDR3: CAWSVRGHRGWVNTEAFF. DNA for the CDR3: TGTGCCTGGAGTGTACGCGGCCACAGGGGGTGGGTGAACACTGAAGCTTTCTTT.

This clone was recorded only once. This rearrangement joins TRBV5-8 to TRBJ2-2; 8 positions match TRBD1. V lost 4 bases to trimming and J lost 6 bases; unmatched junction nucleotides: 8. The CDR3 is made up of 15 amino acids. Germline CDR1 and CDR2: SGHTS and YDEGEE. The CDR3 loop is CASSPDRGRSGELFF. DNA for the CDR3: TGTGCCAGCAGCCCTGACAGGGGAAGGTCCGGGGAGCTGTTTTTT.

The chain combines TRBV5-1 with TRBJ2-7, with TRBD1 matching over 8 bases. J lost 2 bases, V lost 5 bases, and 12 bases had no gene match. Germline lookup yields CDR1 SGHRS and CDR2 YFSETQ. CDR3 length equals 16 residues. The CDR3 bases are TGCGCCAGCAGTTCCTACAGGGGGTCCGGGACCTACGAGCAGTACTTC. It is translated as CASSSYRGSGTYEQYF.

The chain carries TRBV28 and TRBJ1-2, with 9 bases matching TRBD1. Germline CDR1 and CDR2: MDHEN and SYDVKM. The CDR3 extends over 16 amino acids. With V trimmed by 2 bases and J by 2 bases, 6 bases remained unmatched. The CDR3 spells CASSLRAGTGNYGYTF. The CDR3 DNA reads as TGTGCCAGCAGTTTACGGGCAGGGACAGGGAACTATGGCTACACCTTC.

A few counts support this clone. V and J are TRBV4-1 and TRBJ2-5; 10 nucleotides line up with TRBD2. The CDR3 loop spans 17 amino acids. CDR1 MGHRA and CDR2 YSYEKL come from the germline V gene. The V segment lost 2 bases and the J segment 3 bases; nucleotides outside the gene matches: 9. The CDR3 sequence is CASSQTLASGSKETQYF. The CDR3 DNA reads TGCGCCAGCAGCCAAACCTTGGCTAGCGGGAGTAAAGAGACCCAGTACTTC.

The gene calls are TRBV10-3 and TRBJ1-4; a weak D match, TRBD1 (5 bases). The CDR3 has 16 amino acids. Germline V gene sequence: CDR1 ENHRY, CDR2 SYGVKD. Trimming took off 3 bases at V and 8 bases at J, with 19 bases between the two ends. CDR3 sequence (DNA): TGTGCCATCAGTGACAGCTCCACCCGGGGCACAGAAAAACTGTTTTTT. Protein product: CAISDSSTRGTEKLFF.

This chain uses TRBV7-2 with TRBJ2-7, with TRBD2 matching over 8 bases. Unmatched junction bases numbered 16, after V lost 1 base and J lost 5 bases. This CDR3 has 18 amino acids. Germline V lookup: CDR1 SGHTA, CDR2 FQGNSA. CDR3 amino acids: CASSLGPGSSAGVDEQYF. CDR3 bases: TGTGCCAGCAGCTTAGGGCCGGGGAGCTCAGCGGGAGTGGACGAGCAGTACTTC.

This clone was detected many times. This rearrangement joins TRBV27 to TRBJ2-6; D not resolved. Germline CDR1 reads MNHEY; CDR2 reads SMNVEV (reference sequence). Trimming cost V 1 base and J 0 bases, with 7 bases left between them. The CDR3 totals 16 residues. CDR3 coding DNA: TGTGCCAGCAGTTTATTATGGAGCTCTGGGGCCAACGTCCTGACTTTC. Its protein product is CASSLLWSSGANVLTF.

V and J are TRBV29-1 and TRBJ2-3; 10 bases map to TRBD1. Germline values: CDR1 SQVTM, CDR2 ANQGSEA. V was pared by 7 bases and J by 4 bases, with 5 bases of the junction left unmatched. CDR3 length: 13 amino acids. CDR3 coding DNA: TGCAGCGCCTGGGGACAGGGGCCAGATACGCAGTATTTT. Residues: CSAWGQGPDTQYF.

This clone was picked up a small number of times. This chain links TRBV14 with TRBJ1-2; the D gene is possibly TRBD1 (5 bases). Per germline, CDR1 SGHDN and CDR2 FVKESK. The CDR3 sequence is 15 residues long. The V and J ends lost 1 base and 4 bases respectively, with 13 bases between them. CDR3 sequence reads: CASSQGFGGGYGYTF. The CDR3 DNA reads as TGTGCCAGCAGCCAAGGCTTTGGCGGGGGCTATGGCTACACCTTC.

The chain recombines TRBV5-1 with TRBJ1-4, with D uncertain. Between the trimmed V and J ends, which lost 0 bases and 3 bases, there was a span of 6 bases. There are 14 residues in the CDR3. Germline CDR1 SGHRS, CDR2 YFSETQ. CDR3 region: CASSLEDPNEKLFF. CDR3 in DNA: TGCGCCAGCAGCTTGGAAGATCCTAATGAAAAACTGTTTTTT.

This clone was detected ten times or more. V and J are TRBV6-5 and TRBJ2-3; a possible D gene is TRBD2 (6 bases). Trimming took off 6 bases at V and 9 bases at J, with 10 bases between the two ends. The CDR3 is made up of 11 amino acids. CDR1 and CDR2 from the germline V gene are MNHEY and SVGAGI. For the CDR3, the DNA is TGTGCCAGCAGGGGGGACTTAACGCAGTATTTT. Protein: CASRGDLTQYF.

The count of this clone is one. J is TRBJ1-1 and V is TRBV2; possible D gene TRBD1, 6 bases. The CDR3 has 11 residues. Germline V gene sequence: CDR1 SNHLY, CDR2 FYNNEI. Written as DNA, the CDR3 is TGTGGTGGGGGGGCCTATACTGAAGCTTTCTTT. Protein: CGGGAYTEAFF. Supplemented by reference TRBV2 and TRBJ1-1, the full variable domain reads EPEVTQTPSHQVTQMGQEVILRCVPISNHLYFYWYRQILGQKVEFLVSFYNNEISEKSEIFDDQFSVERPDGSNFTLKIRSTKLEDSAMYFCGGGAYTEAFFGQGTRLTVV.

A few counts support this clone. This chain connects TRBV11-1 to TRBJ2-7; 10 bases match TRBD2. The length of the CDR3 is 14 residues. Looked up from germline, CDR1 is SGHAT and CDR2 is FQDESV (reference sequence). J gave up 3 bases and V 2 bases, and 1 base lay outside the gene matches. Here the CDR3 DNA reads TGTGCCAGCAGCTTACAGCGGGGGGGCTACGAGCAGTACTTC. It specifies CASSLQRGGYEQYF.

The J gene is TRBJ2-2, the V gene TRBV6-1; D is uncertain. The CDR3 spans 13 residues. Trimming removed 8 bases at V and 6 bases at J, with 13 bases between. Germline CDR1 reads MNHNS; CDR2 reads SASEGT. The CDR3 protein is CASGQILPGELFF. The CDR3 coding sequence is TGTGCCAGCGGGCAGATTTTGCCCGGGGAGCTGTTTTTT.

CDR3 coding DNA: TGTGCCAGCAGCATCCACGCGGGGGAGACCCAGTACTTC. It translates to CASSIHAGETQYF. This chain links TRBV7-9 with TRBJ2-5; tentatively, D is TRBD2 (6 bases). V gave up 5 bases and J gave up 5 bases, with 12 bases separating them. The germline gives CDR1 SEHNR, CDR2 FQNEAQ (reference sequence). This CDR3 is built from 13 residues.

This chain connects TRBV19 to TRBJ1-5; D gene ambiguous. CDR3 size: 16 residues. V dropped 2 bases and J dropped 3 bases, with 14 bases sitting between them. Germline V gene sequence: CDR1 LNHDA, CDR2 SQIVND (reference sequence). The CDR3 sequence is CASSIMSRRPNQPQHF. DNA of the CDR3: TGTGCCAGTAGTATAATGTCCAGGCGGCCCAATCAGCCCCAGCATTTT.

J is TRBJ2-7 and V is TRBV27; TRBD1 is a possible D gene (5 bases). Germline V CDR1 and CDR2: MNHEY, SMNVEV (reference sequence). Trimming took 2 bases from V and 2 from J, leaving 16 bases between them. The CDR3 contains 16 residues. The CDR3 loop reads CASSLKGQGRPYEQYF. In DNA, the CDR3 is TGTGCCAGCAGTTTAAAGGGGCAGGGCAGACCCTACGAGCAGTACTTC.

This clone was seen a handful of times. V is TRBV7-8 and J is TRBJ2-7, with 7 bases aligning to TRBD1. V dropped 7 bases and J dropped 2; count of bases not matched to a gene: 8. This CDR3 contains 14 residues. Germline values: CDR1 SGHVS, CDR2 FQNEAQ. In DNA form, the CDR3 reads TGTGCCAGCAACAGGGGCCTAGAACCCTACGAGCAGTACTTC. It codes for CASNRGLEPYEQYF.

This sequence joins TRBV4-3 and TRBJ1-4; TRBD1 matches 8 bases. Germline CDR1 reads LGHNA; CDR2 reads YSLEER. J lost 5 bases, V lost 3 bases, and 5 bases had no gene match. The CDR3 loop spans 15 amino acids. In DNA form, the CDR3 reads TGCGCCAGCAGCCACGGACAGGGTGGGAATGAAAAACTGTTTTTT. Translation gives CASSHGQGGNEKLFF.

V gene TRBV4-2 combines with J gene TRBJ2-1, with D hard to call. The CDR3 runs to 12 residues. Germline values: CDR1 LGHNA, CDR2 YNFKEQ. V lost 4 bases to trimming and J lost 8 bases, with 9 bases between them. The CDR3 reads CASSPSTDEQFF. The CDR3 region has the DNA TGTGCCAGCAGCCCATCTACCGATGAGCAGTTCTTC.